This TCR beta chain was recovered during a study of blood T cells in healthy people across ages. Points on this clonotype: Its antigen is not identified.

Primers used in a second PCR of roughly 7 to 11 cycles were a sample-barcoded 5' primer and a J-beta primer mix. TCRdb called the 5' RACE reads again in MiXCR, with one record for every CDR3 protein. The sample has about 800,000 distinct CDR3 sequences, 58% seen once. Peripheral blood was drawn, 7.5 to 10 milliliters per donor. Looked up from germline, CDR1 is MDHEN and CDR2 is SYDVKM. The CDR3 is made up of 12 amino acids. Whole-study results and caveats: Naive and antigen-experienced cells were not separated, limiting conclusive comparison. Shifts in expanded clonotypes may have been confounded by donor CMV status, which was unknown.

Material: blood. This receptor was taken from a man between 25 and 39 years old in good health. The rearrangement joins TRBV28 to TRBJ1-1; no clear D. This chain's CDR3 is CVAGLSNTEAFF. The CDR3 DNA follows: TGTGTGGCAGGTCTATCGAACACTGAAGCTTTCTTT.